These T cell receptor beta chains were read from a single sample in a study of blood T cell repertoires in COVID-19. Profiled with immunoSEQ multiplex PCR; TCRdb holds only in-frame clones, not every one. Of 400,000 or so clones listed, over 75% are singletons. The sequencing input was PBMCs or T cells enriched from blood (not recorded which). Source of these receptors: a man between 35 and 55 years old in a cohort exposed to, infected with or recovered from COVID-19 (not recorded which). CDR3s include the opening cysteine and the closing phenylalanine or tryptophan. The D gene is left open where the match is weak. Only part of the rows carry a size: once, few, many, or a class if the clone is expanded.

clone_size	v_call	j_call	d_call	cdr3_aa	cdr3_nt
NA	TRBV3-1/TRBV3-2	TRBJ2-7	TRBD2	CASSEAGTSAYEQYF	TGTGCCAGCAGCGAGGCCGGGACTAGCGCCTACGAGCAGTACTTC
NA	TRBV30	TRBJ2-5	TRBD2	CAWSPSGQETQYF	TGTGCCTGGAGTCCTAGCGGCCAAGAGACCCAGTACTTC
NA	TRBV6-2/TRBV6-3	TRBJ2-2	NA	CASTPGGSRGGELFF	TGTGCCAGCACCCCCGGCGGGTCGCGTGGCGGGGAGCTGTTTTTT
NA	TRBV28	TRBJ2-7	NA	CASSLDYSEQYF	TGTGCCAGCAGTCTCGACTACTCCGAGCAGTACTTC
NA	TRBV4-1	TRBJ2-2	TRBD2	CASSRTSGNTGELFF	TGCGCCAGCAGCCGGACTAGCGGGAACACCGGGGAGCTGTTTTTT
NA	TRBV18	TRBJ2-1	NA	CASSPGLARQNEQFF	TGTGCCAGCTCACCTGGGCTAGCGCGACAGAATGAGCAGTTCTTC
NA	TRBV6-1	TRBJ2-7	TRBD1	CASSEQGDDYEQYF	TGTGCCAGCAGTGAACAGGGGGATGACTACGAGCAGTACTTC
few	TRBV5-4	TRBJ2-7	TRBD2	CASSGRTSGSSYEQYF	TGTGCCAGCAGCGGGAGGACTAGCGGGAGCTCCTACGAGCAGTACTTC
NA	TRBV11-3	TRBJ1-1	NA	CASSLGGPRARTEAFF	TGTGCCAGCAGCTTAGGAGGCCCGCGCGCACGCACTGAAGCTTTCTTT
once	TRBV5-1	TRBJ2-1	TRBD1	CASSFLQGATGFNTLYNEQFF	TGCGCCAGCAGCTTTTTACAGGGGGCAACGGGATTCAATACCCTCTACAATGAGCAGTTCTTC
NA	TRBV20-1	TRBJ1-1	NA	CSVWGGSEAFF	TGCAGTGTCTGGGGGGGCTCTGAAGCTTTCTTT
NA	TRBV5-1	TRBJ1-4	NA	CASANGPGTTAGELFF	TGCGCCAGCGCGAACGGCCCGGGGACAACGGCGGGGGAACTGTTTTTT
NA	TRBV27	TRBJ2-1	TRBD2	CATRPLAGKHNEQFF	TGTGCCACCCGCCCACTAGCGGGAAAACACAATGAGCAGTTCTTC
NA	TRBV6-1	TRBJ2-7	NA	CASSESWGVHRYF	TGTGCCAGCAGTGAATCTTGGGGGGTACATCGGTACTTC
NA	TRBV5-1	TRBJ2-5	NA	CASRGRETQYF	TGCGCCAGCAGGGGGCGAGAGACCCAGTACTTC
NA	TRBV18	TRBJ2-7	NA	CASSPREGLYF	TGTGCCAGCTCACCTCGGGAAGGGTTGTACTTC
few	TRBV7-3	TRBJ2-6	NA	CASGNSYFPFVLTF	TGTGCCAGCGGAAACAGCTACTTCCCATTTGTCCTGACTTTC
NA	TRBV4-2	TRBJ1-3	NA	CASSQAAGSPGNTIYF	TGTGCCAGCAGCCAAGCCGCGGGATCCCCGGGAAACACCATATATTTT
NA	TRBV6-5	TRBJ2-1	TRBD2	CASRASGRMGNEQFF	TGTGCCAGCAGGGCTAGCGGGAGGATGGGGAATGAGCAGTTCTTC
once	TRBV30	TRBJ1-2	NA	CASFSPTGYGYTF	TGTGCCTCCTTCAGTCCCACAGGCTATGGCTACACCTTC
NA	TRBV7-9	TRBJ2-3	TRBD2	CASSSRLAGSTDTQYF	TGTGCCAGCAGCTCACGACTAGCGGGGTCCACAGATACGCAGTATTTT
NA	TRBV19	TRBJ1-6	TRBD1	CASSGGNSPLHF	TGTGCCAGTTCAGGGGGGAATTCACCCCTCCACTTT
NA	TRBV9	TRBJ2-1	TRBD2	CASSARGQVASGRINNEQFF	TGTGCCAGCAGCGCAAGAGGGCAGGTGGCTAGCGGGAGGATCAACAATGAGCAGTTCTTC
NA	TRBV5-1	TRBJ2-5	TRBD2	CASSLTSGIIETQYF	TGCGCCAGCAGCTTGACTAGCGGGATTATAGAGACCCAGTACTTC
NA	TRBV3-1/TRBV3-2	TRBJ1-6	NA	CASSHAGLNSPLHF	TGTGCCAGCAGCCATGCAGGGCTGAATTCACCCCTCCACTTT
NA	TRBV2	TRBJ1-5	TRBD1	CASSPGTGGGDQPQHF	TGTGCCAGCAGTCCCGGGACAGGGGGAGGTGATCAGCCCCAGCATTTT
NA	TRBV20-1	TRBJ1-2	NA	CSASLYGYTF	TGCAGTGCTAGTCTCTATGGCTACACCTTC
NA	TRBV2	TRBJ1-1	NA	CAVSTELNTEAFF	TGTGCCGTCAGTACAGAATTGAACACTGAAGCTTTCTTT
few	TRBV7-9	TRBJ2-7	NA	CASSGEGTGYREQYF	TGTGCCAGCAGCGGGGAGGGGACAGGATATCGAGAGCAGTACTTC
NA	TRBV5-1	TRBJ1-2	TRBD1	CASSSGQAADYGYTF	TGCGCCAGCAGCAGCGGACAGGCCGCCGACTATGGCTACACCTTC
NA	TRBV5-1	TRBJ2-1	TRBD1	CASSSIGQGVNEQFF	TGCGCCAGCAGCTCGATCGGACAGGGTGTCAATGAGCAGTTCTTC
NA	TRBV7-2	TRBJ1-3	NA	CASSLVAGKGNTIYF	TGTGCCAGCAGCTTAGTTGCAGGGAAAGGAAACACCATATATTTT
NA	TRBV7-9	TRBJ2-7	TRBD1	CASSPGQGKLYEQYF	TGTGCCAGCAGCCCCGGACAGGGGAAACTCTACGAGCAGTACTTC
NA	TRBV27	TRBJ1-3	NA	CASSYGNTIYF	TGTGCCAGCAGCTACGGAAACACCATATATTTT
NA	TRBV2	TRBJ2-7	TRBD2	CASSERGTSIFYEQYF	TGTGCCAGCAGTGAACGGGGGACTAGTATTTTCTACGAGCAGTACTTC
NA	TRBV2	TRBJ1-1	TRBD1	CASSKRQGGEAFF	TGTGCCAGCAGTAAACGACAGGGAGGTGAAGCTTTCTTT
NA	TRBV5-4	TRBJ1-1	NA	CASSFLIGLPTMNTEAFF	TGTGCCAGCAGCTTTTTAATCGGACTCCCTACTATGAACACTGAAGCTTTCTTT
NA	TRBV5-4	TRBJ2-7	TRBD2	CASSPAKLAGLSYEQYF	TGTGCCAGCAGCCCGGCGAAGCTAGCGGGTCTCTCCTACGAGCAGTACTTC
NA	TRBV5-1	TRBJ1-1	NA	CASSPSGQRRGSNTEAFF	TGCGCCAGCAGCCCCAGTGGGCAGCGGCGAGGTTCGAACACTGAAGCTTTCTTT
NA	TRBV7-9	TRBJ1-1	NA	CASSFVGDTEAFF	TGTGCCAGCAGCTTCGTCGGGGACACTGAAGCTTTCTTT
NA	TRBV27	TRBJ2-2	NA	CASSLKRPNTGELFF	TGTGCCAGCAGTTTAAAGCGACCGAACACCGGGGAGCTGTTTTTT
once	TRBV6-5	TRBJ2-5	NA	CASSRAETQYF	TGTGCCAGCAGCAGGGCCGAGACCCAGTACTTC
once	TRBV19	TRBJ2-7	NA	CASSIGSGSSSYEQYF	TGTGCCAGTAGTATAGGAAGCGGGTCGAGCTCCTACGAGCAGTACTTC
NA	TRBV5-5	TRBJ1-6	NA	CASSLVASNNSPLHF	TGTGCCAGCAGCTTGGTGGCCAGTAATAATTCACCCCTCCACTTT
once	TRBV18	TRBJ2-2	TRBD2	CASSPQGLAGALANTGELFF	TGTGCCAGCTCACCTCAAGGACTAGCGGGAGCTCTCGCGAACACCGGGGAGCTGTTTTTT
once	TRBV2	TRBJ1-1	TRBD1	CASSRTGGRKNTEAFF	TGTGCCAGCAGCCGGACAGGGGGGAGAAAGAACACTGAAGCTTTCTTT
NA	TRBV25-1	TRBJ2-7	TRBD2	CASSGDSGRRYF	TGTGCCAGCAGTGGGGATAGCGGGAGACGGTACTTC
NA	TRBV9	TRBJ1-2	NA	CASSEQPGLPNYGYTF	TGTGCCAGCAGCGAACAACCGGGACTACCTAACTATGGCTACACCTTC
few	TRBV5-4	TRBJ1-2	TRBD1	CASSPQTGAGGYTF	TGTGCCAGCAGCCCCCAGACAGGGGCTGGAGGCTACACCTTC